This T cell receptor beta chain originates from a study of blood T cell repertoires in COVID-19 (dated by TCRdb to the early 2020s). Background on the whole study: The collaborator samples originated in the United States, Italy and Spain and spanned the acute and convalescent phases of COVID-19. The prospective study material was composed of cDNA or gDNA derived from T cells, B-cell-depleted T cells, or PBMCs. Subjects who had been exposed to COVID-19, were actively infected with it, or had recovered from it provided the deeply sampled blood TCRbeta repertoires that made up the dataset. The repertoires were made available in a free public database intended to serve as a resource for research on the immune response to SARS-CoV-2. Samples were obtained from the ongoing ImmuneRACE study (first 160 participants) and from some 1,200 subjects provided by 6 global collaborators. A de-identified subject ID, COVID-19 status, age in years and sex were almost always included in the sample metadata. Where available, HLA class I and class II types were taken from metadata supplied by the sample provider and were not determined by assay-based typing.

TCRbeta CDR3 regions were amplified from genomic DNA using the immunoSEQ Assay, a bias-controlled multiplex PCR. The study's processing was this. Nucleated cell counts per sample were estimated from amplification of reference gene primers within the assay. To quantify the absolute abundance of each unique TCRbeta CDR3 rearrangement, sequence reads were collapsed and filtered. Productive Simpson clonality was computed per sample as the square root of Simpson's diversity index over productive rearrangements. In TCRdb, the immuneACCESS table is reduced to in-frame sequences with V and J assigned. These tables do not hold every clone; where another copy was compared, an unresolved V gene accounts for under half, and the others remain unexplained. The D gene and trimming were derived from the DNA, and the V and J assignments and clone size from that table. A total of about 79,000 clones appear in this sample, approximately 90% of them only once. Roughly 4.4% of the sample belongs to the ten largest clones.

A note on this clone: Its antigen specificity is not known. No base quality information exists; no much larger clone differs at one position.

Trimmed from V: 1 base; trimmed from J: 4 bases; junction bases lacking a gene match: 3. The CDR3 goes from the cysteine to the phenylalanine over 14 residues. Only the CDR3 region is kept as DNA, spanning 42 bases read in frame from base 1. The germline V gene provides CDR1 MGHDK and CDR2 SYGVNS. The research as a whole found: The quantity of clinical and demographic metadata differed by source and by participant and was supplied without curation.

Each collaborating institution followed its own protocols to collect whole blood in K2EDTA tubes. For TCRbeta analysis, collaborators shipped samples as frozen whole blood, isolated PBMCs, or DNA extracted from either of those sample types. The sequence is built from TRBV25-1 and TRBJ2-5; TRBD2 lines up with 7 middle nucleotides. This clonotype was obtained from a man over 45 with active COVID-19. The sample comprised peripheral blood. The DNA sequence follows: TGTGCCAGCAGTGAATGGGGGGGGACAGAGACCCAGTACTTC. Its coded protein is CASSEWGGTETQYF.